What follows are 28 T cell receptor beta chains derived from one specimen sequenced in a study of blood T cell repertoires in COVID-19. TCRdb's table, derived via immunoSEQ multiplex PCR, lists solely in-frame clones and lacks some. The table has roughly 130,000 clones, roughly 90% seen once. The sequencing sample was made of peripheral blood. All receptors come from a human donor with COVID-19, enrolled during active disease. The donor label of this sample is uncertain.

The chain links TRBV4-2 to TRBJ1-4; maybe TRBD1 (5 bases). Looked up from germline, CDR1 is LGHNA and CDR2 is YNFKEQ. V gave up 5 bases and J gave up 8 bases, with 21 bases separating them. The CDR3 runs 16 residues. The CDR3 DNA sequence: TGTGCCAGCAGCATGACGACGGACACTTGGCGAGAAAAACTGTTTTTT. Translation gives CASSMTTDTWREKLFF.

The rearrangement uses TRBV2 and TRBJ2-5, with 9 bases aligning to TRBD2. The CDR3 covers 16 residues. The V gene end was trimmed by 4 bases and the J gene end by 0 bases; junction bases not matched to a gene: 6. Germline V CDR1 and CDR2: SNHLY, FYNNEI. Written as DNA, the CDR3 is TGTGCCAGCAGTGTACAGGGACTAGCAAACCAAGAGACCCAGTACTTC. It is translated as CASSVQGLANQETQYF.

The chain has TRBV10-3 and TRBJ1-2; 8 bases match TRBD1. Unmatched junction bases numbered 2, after V lost 4 bases and J lost 1 base. CDR3 length equals 14 residues. The germline V gene encodes CDR1 ENHRY and CDR2 SYGVKD. The CDR3 protein is CAISGDRGNYGYTF. CDR3 DNA sequence: TGTGCCATCAGTGGAGACAGGGGTAACTATGGCTACACCTTC.

The chain has TRBV28 and TRBJ1-2; no clear D gene. CDR3 length: 17 amino acids. The germline CDR1 and CDR2 sequences are MDHEN and SYDVKM. V dropped 10 bases and J dropped 5 bases, with 29 bases sitting between them. The CDR3 coding sequence is TGTGCCACGAAGCCTGGCGGGTTTGGGCTAGCAGAATATGGCTACACCTTC. This codes for CATKPGGFGLAEYGYTF.

This rearrangement joins TRBV6-6 to TRBJ2-1; the D gene is possibly TRBD2 (6 bases). Germline V CDR1 and CDR2: MNHNY, SVGAGI (reference sequence). The germline V and J ends were trimmed by 5 bases and 6 bases, with 11 bases remaining between them. CDR3 length: 13 residues. The DNA for the CDR3 is TGTGCCAGCAGTAGGCGGGGAGTCAATGAGCAGTTCTTC. Its protein product is CASSRRGVNEQFF.

This chain links TRBV19 with TRBJ2-7, with a possible D match to TRBD2 (5 bases). Trimming stripped 7 bases from V and 0 bases from J, with 13 bases between. The CDR3 consists of 14 residues. The germline V gene encodes CDR1 LNHDA and CDR2 SQIVND (reference sequence). The CDR3 loop is CASTQRVSSYEQYF. CDR3 DNA sequence: TGTGCCAGTACTCAGAGGGTTAGCTCCTACGAGCAGTACTTC.

This clone was recorded only once. The chain combines TRBV5-1 with TRBJ1-1; D is undetermined. Germline assignment: CDR1 SGHRS and CDR2 YFSETQ. CDR3 length: 11 amino acids. Trimming pared 4 bases from V and 7 bases from J, leaving 8 bases between. The CDR3 reads CASSGEYEAFF. The CDR3 DNA reads TGCGCCAGCAGCGGGGAGTATGAAGCTTTCTTT.

This clone was picked up one time. The J gene is TRBJ2-1, the V gene TRBV24-1; 9 positions match TRBD1. The V segment lost 4 bases and the J segment 7 bases; nucleotides outside the gene matches: 7. The CDR3 covers 15 residues. The germline CDR1 and CDR2 sequences are KGHDR and SFDVKD. As DNA, the CDR3 is TGTGCCACCAGTGACTCCGGGACAGGGCTTAATGAGCAGTTCTTC. Translating it yields CATSDSGTGLNEQFF.

This clone was observed a single time. Written as DNA, the CDR3 is TGTGCCAGCAGCCAAGATGGGGAGGATAACTATGGCTACACCTTC. It yields the protein CASSQDGEDNYGYTF. The V call is TRBV3-1 (or the pseudogene TRBV3-2), the J call TRBJ1-2; no reliable D call. This CDR3 comprises 15 residues. Germline CDR1 and CDR2: LGHDT and YNNKEL (reference sequence). V lost 0 bases to trimming and J lost 1 base, with 9 bases between them.

The rearrangement links TRBV4-1 to TRBJ1-2, with D possibly TRBD1 on 5 matching bases. The germline V and J ends were trimmed by 1 base and 7 bases, with 10 bases remaining between them. Germline assignment: CDR1 MGHRA and CDR2 YSYEKL. This CDR3 comprises 13 residues. CDR3 in amino acids: CASSQVGGGGYTF. In DNA form, the CDR3 reads TGCGCCAGCAGCCAAGTGGGCGGGGGTGGCTACACCTTC.

The chain couples TRBV5-6 to TRBJ2-1, with a weak D call TRBD1 (6 bases). The ends were cut back, 4 bases at V and 3 bases at J, with 14 bases in the middle. Per germline, CDR1 SGHDT and CDR2 YYEEEE. CDR3 length: 15 residues. CDR3 residues: CASSLGDTVYNEQFF. As DNA, the CDR3 is TGTGCCAGCAGCCTGGGGGACACAGTCTACAATGAGCAGTTCTTC. The full variable domain, its missing parts supplied by reference TRBV5-6 and TRBJ2-1, is DAGVTQSPTHLIKTRGQQVTLRCSPKSGHDTVSWYQQALGQGPQFIFQYYEEEERQRGNFPDRFSGHQFPNYSSELNVNALLLGDSALYLCASSLGDTVYNEQFFGPGTRLTVL.

The V and J genes are TRBV10-2 and TRBJ1-2, with D possibly TRBD1 on 6 matching bases. The germline V and J ends were trimmed by 6 bases and 2 bases, with 13 bases remaining between them. The germline V gene has CDR1 WSHSY and CDR2 SAAADI. The CDR3 has 14 amino acids. CDR3 in amino acids: CASRPPTGNYGYTF. CDR3 DNA sequence: TGCGCCAGCAGACCCCCGACAGGAAACTATGGCTACACCTTC.

V usage is TRBV5-4 and J usage is TRBJ2-1, with D hard to call. This CDR3 contains 13 residues. Trimming cost V 2 bases and J 6 bases, with 9 bases left between them. CDR1 and CDR2 (germline): SGHNT, YYREEE (reference sequence). CDR3 DNA sequence: TGTGCCAGCAGCTTCGCGCCCCCCAATGAGCAGTTCTTC. Amino acid sequence: CASSFAPPNEQFF.

This clone was observed a handful of times. This sequence joins TRBV27 and TRBJ1-1; 7 bases line up with TRBD1. Trimming took 3 bases from V and 2 from J; bases not matched to a gene: 6. From germline, CDR1 is MNHEY and CDR2 SMNVEV (reference sequence). The length of the CDR3 is 15 residues. The CDR3, as DNA: TGTGCCAGCAGTTTCGGGACAGCTACTAACACTGAAGCTTTCTTT. Encoded protein: CASSFGTATNTEAFF.

The genes are TRBV5-1 and TRBJ2-2; 7 bases line up with TRBD1. The CDR3 length is 14 residues. The ends lost 2 bases at V and 8 bases at J; junction bases unmatched: 6. From germline, CDR1 is SGHRS and CDR2 YFSETQ. CDR3 loop: CASSLTGDKGELFF. The CDR3 region has the DNA TGCGCCAGCAGCTTAACAGGGGACAAGGGGGAGCTGTTTTTT.

The V call is TRBV5-1, the J call TRBJ1-1, with 10 positions matching TRBD1. Germline-derived CDR1 and CDR2 are SGHRS and YFSETQ. This CDR3 has 14 residues. The J segment lost 9 bases and the V segment lost 0 bases, leaving 5 bases of the junction unmatched. The CDR3 DNA is TGCGCCAGCAGCTTGGCCGGGACAGGGGTACAAGCTTTCTTT. Its protein product is CASSLAGTGVQAFF.

The chain employs TRBV5-1 and TRBJ1-6, with D possibly being TRBD1 (6 bases). The germline CDR1 and CDR2 sequences are SGHRS and YFSETQ. This CDR3 has 15 residues. Trimming stripped 5 bases from V and 10 bases from J, with 19 bases between. In DNA, the CDR3 is TGCGCCAGCAGGAAAGTGCCGGGACAAAGGTCACCCCTCCACTTT. Its translation: CASRKVPGQRSPLHF.

CDR3 sequence: CASSLAVAGGPTQYF. The CDR3 DNA sequence: TGTGCCAGCAGCTTAGCTGTAGCGGGGGGCCCAACGCAGTATTTT. This chain connects TRBV11-2 to TRBJ2-3; the match to TRBD2 covers 10 bases. Germline loops: CDR1 SGHAT, CDR2 FQNNGV. V lost 1 base and J lost 9; bases outside the gene matches: 7. The CDR3 is made up of 15 amino acids. The full variable domain, rest sourced from reference TRBV11-2 and TRBJ2-3, is EAGVAQSPRYKIIEKRQSVAFWCNPISGHATLYWYQQILGQGPKLLIQFQNNGVVDDSQLPKDRFSAERLKGVDSTLKIQPAKLEDSAVYLCASSLAVAGGPTQYFGPGTRLTVL.

The genes are TRBV6-6 and TRBJ2-3; possibly TRBD1 for D (5 bases). There are 15 residues in the CDR3. V was shortened by 6 bases and J by 4 bases, with 17 bases between the two germline ends. Germline CDR1 MNHNY, CDR2 SVGAGI (reference sequence). CDR3 sequence reads: CASSLTRDGPDTQYF. The CDR3 DNA reads as TGTGCCAGCAGCCTAACCAGGGATGGTCCAGATACGCAGTATTTT.

The chain links TRBV18 to TRBJ1-2, with TRBD1 matching over 7 bases. Trimming cost V 0 bases and J 7 bases; bases outside gene matches: 8. Germline V gene lookup returns CDR1 KGHSH and CDR2 LQKENI. The CDR3 runs to 15 residues. In DNA form, the CDR3 reads TGTGCCAGCTCACCACCAGACAGGGAGTTAGGTGGCTACACCTTC. This translates into CASSPPDRELGGYTF.

V and J are TRBV21-1 and TRBJ2-3; TRBD2 was called by the table and not checked on the DNA. TRBV21-1 is flagged as a pseudogene. This CDR3 region has 15 residues. The CDR3 loop reads CASIHGLAGPDTQYF. DNA for the CDR3: TGTGCCAGCATCCACGGACTAGCCGGCCCAGATACGCAGTATTTT.

This clone was observed a few times. The chain couples TRBV27 to TRBJ1-5, with 9 bases that match TRBD1. V shed 0 bases, J shed 7 bases, and the junction held 4 bases outside the gene matches. The CDR3 has 15 residues. The germline CDR1 and CDR2 sequences are MNHEY and SMNVEV (reference sequence). CDR3 region: CASSLSTGGEQPQHF. In DNA form, the CDR3 reads TGTGCCAGCAGTTTATCGACAGGGGGGGAACAGCCCCAGCATTTT.

The chain is built from TRBV5-1 and TRBJ2-1; TRBD1 is a possible D gene (5 bases). Trimming removed 0 bases at V and 0 bases at J, with 10 bases between. The CDR3 has 16 residues. Germline V gene sequence: CDR1 SGHRS, CDR2 YFSETQ. The CDR3 region is CASSLDGRVSYNEQFF. The CDR3 region has the DNA TGCGCCAGCAGCTTGGATGGCAGGGTCTCCTACAATGAGCAGTTCTTC.

The chain recombines TRBV5-1 with TRBJ2-3; TRBD1 matches at 9 bases. Per the germline V gene, CDR1 is SGHRS and CDR2 is YFSETQ. The CDR3 has 15 residues. V was clipped by 0 bases and J by 4 bases; unmatched bases: 3. CDR3 residues: CASSLGDREADTQYF. The DNA of the CDR3 is TGCGCCAGCAGCTTGGGGGACAGGGAAGCAGATACGCAGTATTTT.

The chain employs TRBV9 and TRBJ1-2, with 9 nucleotides matching TRBD1. The CDR3 is 15 residues long. Trimming at V came to 7 bases and at J to 0 bases, leaving 7 bases not matched to a gene. Germline values: CDR1 SGDLS, CDR2 YYNGEE. CDR3 region: CASGRQGGSNYGYTF. The CDR3 coding sequence is TGTGCCAGCGGAAGACAGGGGGGCTCTAACTATGGCTACACCTTC.

V gene TRBV5-1 combines with J gene TRBJ2-5; TRBD2 agrees at 8 bases. CDR1 and CDR2 (germline): SGHRS, YFSETQ. CDR3 length equals 15 residues. V lost 3 bases to trimming and J lost 3 bases; unmatched junction nucleotides: 7. Here the CDR3 reads CASSSIRGGKETQYF. The DNA for the CDR3 is TGCGCCAGCAGCTCCATACGCGGGGGGAAAGAGACCCAGTACTTC. Variable domain in full (rest from reference TRBV5-1 and TRBJ2-5): KAGVTQTPRYLIKTRGQQVTLSCSPISGHRSVSWYQQTPGQGLQFLFEYFSETQRNKGNFPGRFSGRQFSNSRSEMNVSTLELGDSALYLCASSSIRGGKETQYFGPGTRLLVL.

This clone was picked up one time. The V gene is TRBV28, the J gene TRBJ1-2, with D tentatively TRBD1 (5 bases). V lost 8 bases to trimming and J lost 7 bases, with 20 bases between them. The length of the CDR3 is 14 residues. The germline V gene has CDR1 MDHEN and CDR2 SYDVKM. The CDR3 DNA follows: TGTGCCAGCCGAATCCCAGGGTTTATAGGTGGCTACACCTTC. Translation: CASRIPGFIGGYTF.

V is TRBV3-1 (or the pseudogene TRBV3-2) and J is TRBJ2-7; D possibly corresponds to TRBD2 (6 bases). Germline CDR1 is LGHDT and CDR2 is YNNKEL (reference sequence). Trimming left V 4 bases short and J 1 base short, with 14 bases between. The CDR3 is 15 residues long. DNA for the CDR3: TGTGCCAGCAGCCCAACGGGGACTCAGTCCTACGAGCAGTACTTC. This translates into CASSPTGTQSYEQYF.